The 26 T cell receptor beta chains reported below all come from one sample, sequenced in a study of blood T cell repertoires in COVID-19. Sequenced by immunoSEQ multiplex PCR; TCRdb stores in-frame clones only, minus some. Of tens of thousands of clones listed, approximately 90% are singletons. Sequencing was performed on peripheral blood. Source of these receptors: a human donor with active COVID-19. The donor label of this sample is uncertain.

The chain has TRBV19 and TRBJ2-3; the match to TRBD1 covers 11 bases. The junction had 6 bases not matched to a gene; V was cut back by 7 bases and J by 3 bases. This CDR3 is 15 amino acids long. CDR1 and CDR2 from the germline V gene are LNHDA and SQIVND (reference sequence). CDR3 coding DNA: TGTGCCAGTACCTTGGGACAGGGGGGAACAGATACGCAGTATTTT. This gives the protein CASTLGQGGTDTQYF.

This clone has only one observation. This chain links TRBV7-2 with TRBJ2-3, with 9 bases lining up with TRBD2. Germline loops: CDR1 SGHTA, CDR2 FQGNSA. V gave up 3 bases and J gave up 2 bases; unmatched junction bases: 12. The length of the CDR3 is 18 residues. This chain's CDR3 is CASSLSLRRGGLTDTQYF. In DNA, the CDR3 is TGTGCCAGCAGCTTGTCACTAAGGCGGGGGGGTCTCACAGATACGCAGTATTTT.

V is TRBV19 and J is TRBJ2-5; TRBD1 agrees at 8 bases. The CDR3 consists of 15 residues. Germline V gene lookup returns CDR1 LNHDA and CDR2 SQIVND (reference sequence). The trim removed 6 bases at V and 2 bases at J, leaving 8 bases unmatched. DNA for the CDR3: TGTGCCAGTAGGGACAGGGCAGGGATTCAAGAGACCCAGTACTTC. Protein sequence: CASRDRAGIQETQYF. The full variable domain, its missing parts supplied by reference TRBV19 and TRBJ2-5, is DGGITQSPKYLFRKEGQNVTLSCEQNLNHDAMYWYRQDPGQGLRLIYYSQIVNDFQKGDIAEGYSVSREKKESFPLTVTSAQKNPTAFYLCASRDRAGIQETQYFGPGTRLLVL.

The chain links TRBV9 to TRBJ1-1; 7 nucleotides line up with TRBD1. CDR3 length: 19 amino acids. Germline CDR1 SGDLS, CDR2 YYNGEE. Germline trimming cut 0 bases from V and 0 bases from J; bases unmatched to any gene: 14. CDR3 amino acids: CASSVAPTSSDRMNTEAFF. In nucleotides, the CDR3 is TGTGCCAGCAGCGTAGCACCGACCTCCTCGGACAGGATGAACACTGAAGCTTTCTTT. The variable domain in full, with the rest retrieved from reference TRBV9 and TRBJ1-1, is DSGVTQTPKHLITATGQRVTLRCSPRSGDLSVYWYQQSLDQGLQFLIQYYNGEERAKGNILERFSAQQFPDLHSELNLSSLELGDSALYFCASSVAPTSSDRMNTEAFFGQGTRLTVV.

This chain uses TRBV28 with TRBJ1-1, with a tentative D call TRBD1 (6 bases). The CDR3 totals 16 residues. The germline V gene has CDR1 MDHEN and CDR2 SYDVKM. Trimming took 4 bases from V and 0 from J, leaving 15 bases between them. CDR3 region: CASSSPTGSLNTEAFF. CDR3 in DNA: TGTGCCAGCAGTTCCCCGACAGGTTCCTTGAACACTGAAGCTTTCTTT.

The chain combines TRBV28 with TRBJ1-2, with 9 bases lining up with TRBD1. V lost 8 bases, J lost 5 bases, and 12 bases stayed unmatched. Germline V CDR1 and CDR2: MDHEN, SYDVKM. CDR3 length: 15 amino acids. CDR3 sequence (DNA): TGTGCCAGCGCCCACCCACAGGGGGCGATTTATGGCTACACCTTC. Residues: CASAHPQGAIYGYTF.

The chain carries TRBV7-9 and TRBJ2-1; possibly TRBD2 for D (7 bases). The CDR3 is 13 residues long. Germline V gene data show CDR1 as SEHNR and CDR2 as FQNEAQ (reference sequence). The V and J ends lost 3 bases and 13 bases respectively, with 16 bases between them. CDR3 sequence reads: CASSFRHGGAQFF. The CDR3 coding sequence is TGTGCCAGCAGCTTTCGACATGGGGGGGCCCAGTTCTTC.

This CDR3 reads CASSLVAGTSGNEQFF. CDR3 nucleotides: TGTGCCAGCAGCTTAGTAGCCGGGACTAGCGGAAATGAGCAGTTCTTC. The rearrangement uses TRBV7-2 and TRBJ2-1; 11 nucleotides match TRBD2. CDR1 is SGHTA, CDR2 FQGNSA, per germline. V lost 1 base, J lost 7 bases, and 6 bases stayed unmatched. The CDR3 runs 16 residues.

Only one count was recorded for this clone. The chain couples TRBV7-8 to TRBJ2-5; D is unresolved. This CDR3 contains 16 residues. Trimming stripped 5 bases from V and 5 bases from J, with 21 bases between. The germline V gene encodes CDR1 SGHVS and CDR2 FQNEAQ. As DNA, the CDR3 is TGTGCCAGCAGCCCAAAGCGATTCCCCGTACCGGAGACCCAGTACTTC. It codes for CASSPKRFPVPETQYF.

This chain joins TRBV12-3 or TRBV12-4 and TRBJ2-2; D call uncertain. Trimming stripped 2 bases from V and 5 bases from J, with 3 bases between. The CDR3 runs 12 residues. CDR3 sequence reads: CASSLLTGELFF. CDR3 DNA: TGTGCCAGCAGTTTATTAACCGGGGAGCTGTTTTTT.

This clone was observed a single time. The chain links TRBV27 to TRBJ2-5; TRBD2 aligns across 13 bases. The V gene's germline CDR1 is MNHEY and CDR2 SMNVEV (reference sequence). The CDR3 contains 16 residues. J gave up 2 bases and V 4 bases, and 4 bases lay outside the gene matches. Here the CDR3 reads CASSSQLAGGQETQYF. DNA for the CDR3: TGTGCCAGCAGTTCGCAACTAGCGGGGGGGCAAGAGACCCAGTACTTC.

This sequence joins TRBV7-2 and TRBJ1-2; D ambiguous. V was cut by 5 bases and J by 2 bases, with 9 bases left in between. The germline CDR1 and CDR2 sequences are SGHTA and FQGNSA. The CDR3 runs 13 residues. Here the CDR3 DNA reads TGTGCCAGCAGCACCGGAGGGAACTATGGCTACACCTTC. Translating gives CASSTGGNYGYTF.

The table lists this clone with a count of one. The V gene is TRBV3-1 (or the pseudogene TRBV3-2), the J gene TRBJ2-1; possibly TRBD2 for D (7 bases). With 4 bases removed from V and 7 bases from J, the gap between germline ends came to 20 bases. This CDR3 spans 16 amino acids. Germline V CDR1 and CDR2: LGHDT, YNNKEL (reference sequence). The CDR3 DNA reads as TGTGCCAGCAGCCTCATTTCGCGGGGGCCCCCAAATGAGCAGTTCTTC. This gives the protein CASSLISRGPPNEQFF.

The V gene is TRBV7-8, the J gene TRBJ2-3, with 7 bases lining up with TRBD1. This CDR3 has 16 amino acids. CDR1 is SGHVS and CDR2 is FQNEAQ in the germline V gene. Trimming took 1 base from V and 2 from J; bases not matched to a gene: 6. Here the CDR3 reads CASSLVRGSDTDTQYF. CDR3 nucleotide sequence: TGTGCCAGCAGCTTAGTCAGGGGGTCAGACACAGATACGCAGTATTTT.

The V and J genes are TRBV4-1 and TRBJ2-3; maybe TRBD2 (6 bases). The germline gives CDR1 MGHRA, CDR2 YSYEKL. This CDR3 is 17 amino acids long. The V gene lost 0 bases and the J gene lost 0 bases, with 13 bases spanning the gap. In nucleotides, the CDR3 is TGCGCCAGCAGCCAAGAAGGGACGGGGACTAGCACAGATACGCAGTATTTT. Translation gives CASSQEGTGTSTDTQYF.

V gene TRBV2 combines with J gene TRBJ1-4, with a tentative D call TRBD1 (5 bases). Germline values: CDR1 SNHLY, CDR2 FYNNEI. This CDR3 has 13 residues. The ends were cut back, 7 bases at V and 7 bases at J, with 13 bases in the middle. Written as DNA, the CDR3 is TGTGCCAGCATCCCTGCTAGGGGTGAAAAACTGTTTTTT. This encodes CASIPARGEKLFF. Filled out from reference TRBV2 and TRBJ1-4, the complete variable domain reads EPEVTQTPSHQVTQMGQEVILRCVPISNHLYFYWYRQILGQKVEFLVSFYNNEISEKSEIFDDQFSVERPDGSNFTLKIRSTKLEDSAMYFCASIPARGEKLFFGSGTQLSVL.

The chain uses TRBV15 and TRBJ2-7, with a weak D call TRBD1 (6 bases). From germline, CDR1 is LNHNV and CDR2 YYDKDF (reference sequence). The CDR3 is 13 amino acids. The V and J ends lost 6 bases and 3 bases respectively, with 12 bases between them. CDR3 protein: CATRGTSSYEQYF. In DNA, the CDR3 is TGTGCCACCAGGGGGACAAGCAGCTACGAGCAGTACTTC.

The chain uses TRBV6-5 and TRBJ2-7, with 8 bases that match TRBD1. The germline V gene encodes CDR1 MNHEY and CDR2 SVGAGI. This CDR3 region has 13 residues. Unmatched junction bases numbered 5, after V lost 6 bases and J lost 4 bases. The CDR3 loop reads CASSRTGPYEQYF. In nucleotides, the CDR3 is TGTGCCAGCAGCCGGACAGGGCCGTACGAGCAGTACTTC.

On this clone: The junction departs from germline at one end; a sequencing error may be responsible. This chain links TRBV10-2 with TRBJ1-1, with D perhaps TRBD1 (6 bases). This CDR3 is built from 11 residues. CDR1 WSHSY and CDR2 SAAADI come from the germline V gene. CDR3 region: CASSALTGPTF. The CDR3 DNA reads TGCGCCAGCAGTGCCCTGACAGGCCCGACCTTT.

The genes are TRBV7-6 and TRBJ2-7; TRBD2 is a possible D gene (6 bases). Germline CDR1 reads SGHVS; CDR2 reads FNYEAQ. The V end lost 10 bases, the J end lost 0 bases, and 22 bases lay between the germline ends. The CDR3 contains 16 residues. This CDR3 is CATSPLRGPSSYEQYF. The DNA of the CDR3 is TGTGCCACATCGCCCTTGCGGGGTCCCTCCTCCTACGAGCAGTACTTC.

The chain has TRBV5-1 and TRBJ1-6, with D possibly matching TRBD1 (6 bases). CDR3 length: 15 residues. The V end lost 5 bases, the J end lost 7 bases, and 16 bases lay between the germline ends. Germline V gene data show CDR1 as SGHRS and CDR2 as YFSETQ. CDR3 in amino acids: CASRWGQGSNSPLHF. The CDR3 coding sequence is TGCGCCAGCAGATGGGGGCAGGGGAGCAATTCACCCCTCCACTTT.

The rearrangement links TRBV2 to TRBJ2-7; tentative D call: TRBD1 (5 bases). This CDR3 spans 14 amino acids. Trimming left V 4 bases short and J 2 bases short, with 12 bases between. Germline V lookup: CDR1 SNHLY, CDR2 FYNNEI. The CDR3 coding sequence is TGTGCCAGCAGTGGGACACCAGATACCTACGAGCAGTACTTC. This sequence encodes CASSGTPDTYEQYF.

The V and J genes are TRBV7-2 and TRBJ2-3; D unclear. Germline CDR1 is SGHTA and CDR2 is FQGNSA. The CDR3 totals 13 residues. V was cut by 5 bases and J by 4 bases, with 10 bases left in between. This chain's CDR3 is CASSTLPADTQYF. CDR3 DNA: TGTGCCAGCAGCACCCTTCCAGCAGATACGCAGTATTTT.

In its sample, this clone was seen a few times. The rearrangement uses TRBV4-3 and TRBJ2-1; D unresolved. CDR1 and CDR2 from the germline V gene are LGHNA and YSLEER. This CDR3 has 15 amino acids. Trimming shortened V by 0 bases and J by 4 bases, and 10 bases separated the two germline ends. The CDR3 region has the DNA TGCGCCAGCAGCCAAGATCTCTCCGGGTACAATGAGCAGTTCTTC. It codes for CASSQDLSGYNEQFF.

This clone was detected once. This chain uses TRBV7-2 with TRBJ2-2; 9 positions match TRBD2. The CDR3 length is 15 residues. The ends lost 5 bases at V and 6 bases at J; junction bases unmatched: 7. Germline V lookup: CDR1 SGHTA, CDR2 FQGNSA. The CDR3 coding sequence is TGTGCCAGCAGCACAAATCTAGCGGGACCCGGGGAGCTGTTTTTT. This encodes CASSTNLAGPGELFF.

The chain recombines TRBV18 with TRBJ1-4; no firm D call. Trimming shortened V by 6 bases and J by 7 bases, and 15 bases separated the two germline ends. This CDR3 comprises 14 residues. Germline lookup yields CDR1 KGHSH and CDR2 LQKENI. CDR3 bases: TGTGCCAGCTCTTCCACCCGGGGTGGTGAAAAACTGTTTTTT. It yields the protein CASSSTRGGEKLFF.